These T cell receptor beta chains were read from a single sample in a study of blood T cell repertoires in COVID-19. TCRdb's copy holds only in-frame clones and misses some; the assay was immunoSEQ multiplex PCR. Among about 160,000 clones listed, approximately 81% were seen once. Sequencing was performed on PBMCs or T cells enriched from blood (not recorded which). The source of these receptors is a woman aged 40 to 50 with acute COVID-19. Both conserved end residues are part of each CDR3. D genes are given only for firm matches. Size is omitted from some rows. Given values are once, few, many or a class for expanded clones.

j_gene: TRBJ1-3
v_gene: TRBV18
d_gene: TRBD1
len: 15
abundance: few
CDR3aa: CASSSRDSSGNTIYF
CDR3nt: TGTGCCAGCTCATCCCGGGACAGCTCTGGAAACACCATATATTTT

j_gene: TRBJ1-2
v_gene: TRBV11-3
d_gene: -
len: 15
abundance: few
CDR3aa: CASSLGGDMGYGYTF
CDR3nt: TGTGCCAGCAGCCTCGGGGGGGATATGGGCTATGGCTACACCTTC

j_gene: TRBJ2-3
v_gene: TRBV24-1
d_gene: -
len: 16
abundance: -
CDR3aa: CATSDKSGTATDTQYF
CDR3nt: TGTGCCACCAGTGACAAAAGCGGAACAGCCACAGATACGCAGTATTTT

j_gene: TRBJ2-3
v_gene: TRBV18
d_gene: TRBD1
len: 15
abundance: -
CDR3aa: CASSLRQGGTDTQYF
CDR3nt: TGTGCCAGCTCACTTCGACAGGGGGGCACAGATACGCAGTATTTT

j_gene: TRBJ1-2
v_gene: TRBV5-1
d_gene: TRBD1
len: 14
abundance: -
CDR3aa: CASSIGQGAGGYTF
CDR3nt: TGCGCCAGCAGCATAGGACAGGGGGCAGGAGGCTACACCTTC

j_gene: TRBJ2-1
v_gene: TRBV7-3
d_gene: -
len: 15
abundance: -
CDR3aa: CASSLEAPGTNEQFF
CDR3nt: TGTGCCAGCAGCTTGGAGGCTCCGGGAACGAATGAGCAGTTCTTC

j_gene: TRBJ2-3
v_gene: TRBV7-6
d_gene: TRBD2
len: 18
abundance: -
CDR3aa: CASSSGERASGSPDTQYF
CDR3nt: TGTGCCAGCAGCTCAGGGGAGAGGGCTAGCGGGAGCCCAGATACGCAGTATTTT

j_gene: TRBJ1-2
v_gene: TRBV30
d_gene: TRBD1
len: 14
abundance: -
CDR3aa: CAWSRDRGNYGYTF
CDR3nt: TGTGCCTGGAGTCGAGACAGGGGGAACTATGGCTACACCTTC

j_gene: TRBJ2-3
v_gene: TRBV18
d_gene: -
len: 15
abundance: -
CDR3aa: CASSVADGGTDTQYF
CDR3nt: TGTGCCAGCTCGGTAGCGGACGGCGGCACAGATACGCAGTATTTT

j_gene: TRBJ2-7
v_gene: TRBV27
d_gene: TRBD2
len: 15
abundance: -
CDR3aa: CASSAILAGGYEQYF
CDR3nt: TGTGCCAGCAGTGCAATCTTAGCGGGAGGCTACGAGCAGTACTTC

j_gene: TRBJ1-2
v_gene: TRBV6-5
d_gene: -
len: 13
abundance: once
CDR3aa: CASSYATIGGYTF
CDR3nt: TGTGCCAGCAGTTACGCGACTATTGGTGGCTACACCTTC

j_gene: TRBJ2-1
v_gene: TRBV3-1/TRBV3-2
d_gene: TRBD2
len: 16
abundance: -
CDR3aa: CASSQPSGRWRNEQFF
CDR3nt: TGTGCCAGCAGCCAACCTAGCGGGAGGTGGAGGAATGAGCAGTTCTTC

j_gene: TRBJ1-2
v_gene: TRBV11-3
d_gene: -
len: 14
abundance: -
CDR3aa: CASSLGGDSPYYTF
CDR3nt: TGTGCCAGCAGCTTAGGTGGGGACTCCCCGTACTACACCTTC

j_gene: TRBJ2-1
v_gene: TRBV9
d_gene: -
len: 15
abundance: -
CDR3aa: CASSVAQGSYNEQFF
CDR3nt: TGTGCCAGCAGCGTAGCCCAGGGGTCCTACAATGAGCAGTTCTTC

j_gene: TRBJ1-4
v_gene: TRBV3-1/TRBV3-2
d_gene: TRBD1
len: 14
abundance: once
CDR3aa: CASSQDRVNEKLFF
CDR3nt: TGTGCCAGCAGCCAGGACAGGGTGAATGAAAAACTGTTTTTT

j_gene: TRBJ2-2
v_gene: TRBV11-2
d_gene: TRBD1
len: 16
abundance: -
CDR3aa: CASSDNRGQITGELFF
CDR3nt: TGTGCCAGCAGCGATAACAGGGGGCAGATCACCGGGGAGCTGTTTTTT

j_gene: TRBJ2-3
v_gene: TRBV30
d_gene: TRBD2
len: 16
abundance: -
CDR3aa: CAWGRGLAGETDTQYF
CDR3nt: TGTGCCTGGGGGAGGGGCCTAGCGGGAGAGACAGATACGCAGTATTTT

j_gene: TRBJ2-5
v_gene: TRBV20-1
d_gene: TRBD2
len: 14
abundance: -
CDR3aa: CSASEASGKETQYF
CDR3nt: TGCAGTGCTAGTGAGGCTAGCGGAAAAGAGACCCAGTACTTC

j_gene: TRBJ2-7
v_gene: TRBV27
d_gene: TRBD2
len: 17
abundance: -
CDR3aa: CASRPTGTSEISYEQYF
CDR3nt: TGTGCCAGCAGACCCACCGGGACTAGCGAAATTTCCTACGAGCAGTACTTC

j_gene: TRBJ1-2
v_gene: TRBV7-9
d_gene: -
len: 13
abundance: -
CDR3aa: CASSPGHNYGYTF
CDR3nt: TGTGCCAGTTCACCGGGACATAACTATGGCTACACCTTC

j_gene: TRBJ1-4
v_gene: TRBV9
d_gene: TRBD1
len: 15
abundance: -
CDR3aa: CASSDRGTGNEKLFF
CDR3nt: TGTGCCAGCAGCGACCGAGGGACAGGAAATGAAAAACTGTTTTTT

j_gene: TRBJ2-1
v_gene: TRBV9
d_gene: TRBD2
len: 14
abundance: -
CDR3aa: CASSLGVAGYEQFF
CDR3nt: TGTGCCAGCAGCCTGGGGGTAGCGGGGTATGAGCAGTTCTTC

j_gene: TRBJ1-2
v_gene: TRBV7-8
d_gene: -
len: 14
abundance: few
CDR3aa: CASSFAGQTYGYTF
CDR3nt: TGTGCCAGCAGCTTTGCGGGGCAGACCTATGGCTACACCTTC

j_gene: TRBJ1-2
v_gene: TRBV30
d_gene: -
len: 16
abundance: few
CDR3aa: CAWSVQRVLGGYGYTF
CDR3nt: TGTGCCTGGAGTGTACAGCGCGTCCTGGGGGGCTATGGCTACACCTTC

j_gene: TRBJ2-5
v_gene: TRBV9
d_gene: -
len: 15
abundance: -
CDR3aa: CASSVGAGNQETQYF
CDR3nt: TGTGCCAGCAGCGTGGGAGCGGGTAACCAAGAGACCCAGTACTTC

j_gene: TRBJ1-2
v_gene: TRBV3-1/TRBV3-2
d_gene: TRBD1
len: 16
abundance: -
CDR3aa: CASSQASGTGDWGYTF
CDR3nt: TGTGCCAGCAGCCAAGCTTCCGGGACAGGGGATTGGGGCTACACCTTC

j_gene: TRBJ2-7
v_gene: TRBV5-1
d_gene: -
len: 14
abundance: -
CDR3aa: CASSLDGRGYEQYF
CDR3nt: TGCGCCAGCAGCTTGGATGGCAGGGGTTACGAGCAGTACTTC

j_gene: TRBJ1-1
v_gene: TRBV6-2/TRBV6-3
d_gene: TRBD1
len: 12
abundance: -
CDR3aa: CASSWDRSSAFF
CDR3nt: TGTGCCAGCAGTTGGGACAGGTCATCAGCTTTCTTT

j_gene: TRBJ1-2
v_gene: TRBV19
d_gene: TRBD1
len: 14
abundance: -
CDR3aa: CASSGQGAWYGYTF
CDR3nt: TGTGCCAGTAGTGGTCAGGGGGCATGGTATGGCTACACCTTC

j_gene: TRBJ1-1
v_gene: TRBV30
d_gene: -
len: 13
abundance: -
CDR3aa: CAWSVTGYTEAFF
CDR3nt: TGTGCCTGGAGTGTCACAGGGTACACTGAAGCTTTCTTT

j_gene: TRBJ2-4
v_gene: TRBV7-9
d_gene: -
len: 13
abundance: -
CDR3aa: CASSFDSPTIQYF
CDR3nt: TGTGCCAGCAGTTTCGACTCCCCTACCATTCAGTACTTC

j_gene: TRBJ2-1
v_gene: TRBV5-1
d_gene: TRBD2
len: 17
abundance: -
CDR3aa: CASSDLTSGAGGDEQFF
CDR3nt: TGCGCCAGCAGCGACTTGACTAGCGGGGCGGGTGGCGATGAGCAGTTCTTC

j_gene: TRBJ2-3
v_gene: TRBV5-1
d_gene: -
len: 14
abundance: -
CDR3aa: CASSLGGPADTQYF
CDR3nt: TGCGCCAGCAGCTTAGGAGGGCCCGCAGATACGCAGTATTTT

j_gene: TRBJ1-2
v_gene: TRBV19
d_gene: -
len: 14
abundance: -
CDR3aa: CASKRDIGSYGYTF
CDR3nt: TGTGCCAGTAAGAGGGACATTGGGAGCTATGGCTACACCTTC

j_gene: TRBJ1-5
v_gene: TRBV19
d_gene: -
len: 13
abundance: -
CDR3aa: CATRDSANQPQHF
CDR3nt: TGTGCCACCAGGGACTCGGCCAATCAGCCCCAGCATTTT

j_gene: TRBJ1-1
v_gene: TRBV9
d_gene: -
len: 16
abundance: once
CDR3aa: CASSVVAGNLNTEAFF
CDR3nt: TGTGCCAGCAGCGTAGTTGCAGGGAATTTGAACACTGAAGCTTTCTTT

j_gene: TRBJ1-5
v_gene: TRBV20-1
d_gene: TRBD1
len: 17
abundance: once
CDR3aa: CSASRTGSTISGQPQHF
CDR3nt: TGCAGTGCCAGTAGGACAGGGAGCACCATTTCAGGTCAGCCCCAGCATTTT

j_gene: TRBJ2-3
v_gene: TRBV5-6
d_gene: -
len: 16
abundance: -
CDR3aa: CASSLERALSTDTQYF
CDR3nt: TGTGCCAGCAGCTTGGAGCGGGCCTTAAGCACAGATACGCAGTATTTT

j_gene: TRBJ1-2
v_gene: TRBV11-3
d_gene: -
len: 15
abundance: -
CDR3aa: CASSLVGSENYGYTF
CDR3nt: TGTGCCAGCAGCTTAGTCGGCAGCGAGAACTATGGCTACACCTTC

j_gene: TRBJ1-2
v_gene: TRBV12-3/TRBV12-4
d_gene: -
len: 12
abundance: -
CDR3aa: CASSFSGYGYTF
CDR3nt: TGTGCCAGCAGTTTTTCAGGCTATGGCTACACCTTC

j_gene: TRBJ2-3
v_gene: TRBV5-6
d_gene: TRBD2
len: 16
abundance: -
CDR3aa: CASSLGIAGTTDTQYF
CDR3nt: TGTGCCAGCAGCTTGGGAATAGCGGGGACCACAGATACGCAGTATTTT

j_gene: TRBJ1-6
v_gene: TRBV2
d_gene: TRBD1
len: 15
abundance: -
CDR3aa: CASTRMTGNHSPLHF
CDR3nt: TGTGCCAGCACCAGAATGACAGGGAATCATTCACCCCTCCACTTT

j_gene: TRBJ1-5
v_gene: TRBV6-5
d_gene: TRBD1
len: 14
abundance: -
CDR3aa: CASSKGQLYQPQHF
CDR3nt: TGTGCCAGCAGCAAGGGACAGCTGTATCAGCCCCAGCATTTT

j_gene: TRBJ2-5
v_gene: TRBV12-3/TRBV12-4
d_gene: TRBD2
len: 13
abundance: -
CDR3aa: CASSLGSGETQYF
CDR3nt: TGTGCCAGCAGTTTAGGTAGCGGGGAGACCCAGTACTTC

j_gene: TRBJ2-7
v_gene: TRBV7-2
d_gene: TRBD2
len: 16
abundance: -
CDR3aa: CASSSQTSGTPYEQYF
CDR3nt: TGTGCCAGCAGCTCTCAGACTAGCGGGACCCCCTACGAGCAGTACTTC

j_gene: TRBJ2-1
v_gene: TRBV5-4
d_gene: -
len: 15
abundance: -
CDR3aa: CASSLTGTGDNEQFF
CDR3nt: TGTGCCAGCAGCTTGACCGGGACTGGGGACAATGAGCAGTTCTTC

j_gene: TRBJ1-3
v_gene: TRBV5-1
d_gene: -
len: 16
abundance: -
CDR3aa: CASSLAGSQQGNTIYF
CDR3nt: TGCGCCAGCAGCTTGGCGGGATCCCAGCAAGGAAACACCATATATTTT